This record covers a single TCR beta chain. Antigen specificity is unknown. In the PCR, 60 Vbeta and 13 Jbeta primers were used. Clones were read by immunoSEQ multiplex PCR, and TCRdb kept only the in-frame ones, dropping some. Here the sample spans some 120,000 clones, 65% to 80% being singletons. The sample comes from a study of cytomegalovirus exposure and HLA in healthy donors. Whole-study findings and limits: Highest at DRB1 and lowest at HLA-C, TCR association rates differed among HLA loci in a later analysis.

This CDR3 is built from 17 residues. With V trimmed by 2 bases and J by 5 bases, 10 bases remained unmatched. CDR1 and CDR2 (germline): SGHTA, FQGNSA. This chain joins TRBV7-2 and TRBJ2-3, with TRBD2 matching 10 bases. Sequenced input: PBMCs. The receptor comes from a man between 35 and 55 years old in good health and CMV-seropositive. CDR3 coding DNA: TGTGCCAGCAGCTTATTGGCTAAAGCGGGGGGGCAAGATACGCAGTATTTT. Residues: CASSLLAKAGGQDTQYF.